Reported below is one TCR beta chain. Its specificity is unknown. The record originates from a study of T cell responses to AZD1222 COVID-19 vaccine. Notes on the study in general: Spike as a whole was targeted by vaccine-associated CD4 TCRs, dominant at 160-218 and 743-854.

Here immunoSEQ multiplex PCR was the method, and the copy in TCRdb shows in-frame clones only, minus some. The table has around 130,000 clones, about 89% seen once. This CDR3 contains 13 residues. CDR1 is GTSNPN and CDR2 is SVGIG in the germline V gene (reference sequence). The V and J ends lost 5 bases and 0 bases respectively, with 10 bases between them. The TCR was taken from an adult who received the AZD1222 COVID-19 vaccine. V usage is TRBV30 and J usage is TRBJ1-1; D uncertain. Sequencing used peripheral blood, obtained 28 days after the second AZD1222 dose. This CDR3 is CAWGPGVNTEAFF. The CDR3 DNA sequence: TGTGCCTGGGGCCCAGGCGTGAACACTGAAGCTTTCTTT.